The T cell receptor beta chain described here comes from a study of blood T cell repertoires in COVID-19. Study at large: The samples span acute and convalescent COVID-19 from the United States, Italy and Spain. Sources were T cells, B-cell-depleted T cells, or PBMCs; the material itself was cDNA or gDNA.

Germline CDR1 and CDR2: LNHNV and YYDKDF (reference sequence). The CDR3 consists of 17 residues. J was trimmed by 7 bases and V by 0 bases; bases with no gene match: 7. As originally analysed: Estimation of nucleated cell counts was performed using reference gene primer amplification. TCRdb's table, derived via immunoSEQ multiplex PCR, lists solely in-frame clones and lacks some. Clone size and the V and J calls come from that table; the DNA yielded D and trimming. The sample includes about 350,000 clones, 88% seen only once; the top ten take over 0.9%. In assigning cohorts, the study relied on participant-reported clinical history.

The sequenced sample was PBMCs or T cells enriched from blood (not recorded which). The chain employs TRBV15 and TRBJ2-1, with 12 positions matching TRBD1. The TCR was taken from a woman under 40 who had been exposed to COVID-19. The CDR3 DNA follows: TGTGCCACCAGCAGAGATGGAGGGACAGGGGGCATGAATGAGCAGTTCTTC. Translation gives CATSRDGGTGGMNEQFF.